This record covers a single T cell receptor beta chain. The PBMCs had their origin in approximately 10 ml of fresh peripheral blood. Amplification targeted TCR beta CDR3 regions from RNA transcripts. The HTBI primer set was used in a first-round RT-PCR of the TCR CDR3. TCRdb processed the multiplex PCR reads anew with MiXCR; each CDR3 protein has one entry. The table records about 600,000 distinct CDR3 sequences, about 16% of them present only once. The CDR3 consists of 14 residues. V lost 2 bases, J lost 2 bases, and 8 bases lay in between. These data come from a study of T cells in Graves' hyperthyroidism and ophthalmopathy.

V and J are TRBV12-3 or TRBV12-4 and TRBJ2-3; D is undetermined. This receptor was obtained from a middle-aged woman with Graves' ophthalmopathy. Sequencing used blood. CDR3 sequence reads: CASSLNTPTDTQYF. The CDR3 bases are TGTGCCAGCAGTTTAAACACCCCCACAGATACGCAGTATTTT.